Each of the 20 T cell receptor beta chains below was sequenced from the same sample in a study of blood T cell repertoires in COVID-19. The method was immunoSEQ multiplex PCR; TCRdb's version includes in-frame clones alone and lacks a portion of them. The sample contains 120,000 or so clones, 70% to 80% of which appear only once. Sequenced material: peripheral blood. Receptors were obtained from a human donor in a cohort sampled during active COVID-19.

This chain connects TRBV21-1 to TRBJ2-1; the table's D call, TRBD2, was not checked against the DNA. TRBV21-1 is a pseudogene segment. CDR3 size: 14 residues. CDR3 sequence reads: CASSTRIEGLEQFF. The CDR3 coding sequence is TGTGCCAGCAGCACTAGGATAGAGGGACTAGAGCAGTTCTTC.

This sequence joins TRBV5-5 and TRBJ2-7; TRBD2 agrees at 9 bases. The CDR3 is 16 amino acids. Germline CDR1 is SGHKS and CDR2 is YYEKEE (reference sequence). Germline trimming cut 0 bases from V and 4 bases from J; bases unmatched to any gene: 8. The CDR3 sequence: CASSLEGLAGSYEQYF. CDR3 nucleotides: TGTGCCAGCAGCTTGGAGGGACTAGCCGGGAGTTACGAGCAGTACTTC.

CDR3 residues: CASSLGTEAFF. In nucleotides, the CDR3 is TGTGCCAGCAGTCTAGGCACTGAAGCTTTCTTT. The chain combines TRBV28 with TRBJ1-1; D gene unclear. Germline loops: CDR1 MDHEN, CDR2 SYDVKM. V was shortened by 5 bases and J by 4 bases, with 5 bases between the two germline ends. This CDR3 comprises 11 residues.

The chain couples TRBV5-5 to TRBJ1-5; 9 bases agree with TRBD1. Germline V gene lookup returns CDR1 SGHKS and CDR2 YYEKEE (reference sequence). The CDR3 has 15 amino acids. V lost 5 bases to trimming and J lost 3 bases; unmatched junction nucleotides: 6. The DNA of the CDR3 is TGTGCCAGCAGTCGTACAGGGGGCGACAATCAGCCCCAGCATTTT. Protein product: CASSRTGGDNQPQHF.

As to this clone: The same CDR3 is also encoded by other DNA sequences in this sample. The rearrangement uses TRBV9 and TRBJ2-7; 8 positions agree with TRBD1. V was clipped by 0 bases and J by 4 bases; unmatched bases: 6. CDR1 is SGDLS, CDR2 YYNGEE, per germline. This CDR3 has 15 amino acids. The CDR3, as DNA: TGTGCCAGCAGCGTAGGGGCAGGGGGCTTGTACGAGCAGTACTTC. Protein sequence: CASSVGAGGLYEQYF.

J is TRBJ1-1 and V is TRBV18, with TRBD1 as a possible D gene (5 bases). The V and J ends lost 11 bases and 5 bases respectively, with 15 bases between them. The CDR3 is 12 amino acids. The V gene's germline CDR1 is KGHSH and CDR2 LQKENI. Here the CDR3 reads CAGGQEGTEAFF. The CDR3 nucleotides are TGTGCCGGCGGGCAGGAGGGGACTGAAGCTTTCTTT.

V gene TRBV4-2 combines with J gene TRBJ2-3; TRBD1 matches 8 bases. Germline trimming cut 3 bases from V and 0 bases from J; bases unmatched to any gene: 5. CDR3 length: 16 amino acids. Per the germline V gene, CDR1 is LGHNA and CDR2 is YNFKEQ. The CDR3, as DNA: TGTGCCAGCAGCCAGTCCCGGGACAGGAGCACAGATACGCAGTATTTT. Translation: CASSQSRDRSTDTQYF.

V is TRBV2 and J is TRBJ1-2, with 11 nucleotides matching TRBD1. J was trimmed by 5 bases and V by 6 bases; bases with no gene match: 5. In germline, CDR1 is SNHLY, CDR2 FYNNEI. This CDR3 is built from 14 residues. CDR3 in DNA: TGTGCCAGCAGGGGAGGACAGGGGGCATATGGCTACACCTTC. Protein product: CASRGGQGAYGYTF.

The J gene is TRBJ2-2, the V gene TRBV29-1; 8 nucleotides agree with TRBD1. The junction had 6 bases not matched to a gene; V was cut back by 6 bases and J by 3 bases. This CDR3 comprises 14 residues. Germline CDR1 SQVTM, CDR2 ANQGSEA. Here the CDR3 reads CSVRTGPHTGELFF. CDR3 nucleotide sequence: TGCAGCGTGCGGACAGGGCCCCACACCGGGGAGCTGTTTTTT.

The chain recombines TRBV30 with TRBJ2-2, with 10 bases lining up with TRBD1. The CDR3 contains 15 residues. V dropped 3 bases and J dropped 1; count of bases not matched to a gene: 2. The germline CDR1 and CDR2 sequences are GTSNPN and SVGIG (reference sequence). CDR3 sequence (DNA): TGTGCCTGGAGGGGGGACAGGGGGAACACCGGGGAGCTGTTTTTT. Translation: CAWRGDRGNTGELFF.

CDR3 region: CASSTGQGLVYGYTF. As DNA, the CDR3 is TGTGCCAGCAGCACCGGACAGGGACTGGTCTATGGCTACACCTTC. This chain connects TRBV7-2 to TRBJ1-2, with 8 bases matching TRBD1. The CDR3 extends over 15 amino acids. Germline assignment: CDR1 SGHTA and CDR2 FQGNSA. The trim removed 5 bases at V and 4 bases at J, leaving 9 bases unmatched.

J is TRBJ1-1 and V is TRBV11-2; D is uncertain. Trimming removed 5 bases at V and 3 bases at J, with 22 bases between. The CDR3 totals 17 residues. The germline gives CDR1 SGHAT, CDR2 FQNNGV. The CDR3 protein is CASSVGSRGWWDTEAFF. For the CDR3, the DNA is TGTGCCAGCAGCGTAGGTTCCCGGGGTTGGTGGGACACTGAAGCTTTCTTT.

The chain combines TRBV21-1 with TRBJ2-7; the table's TRBD2 call for D was not verified on the DNA. TRBV21-1 is annotated as a pseudogene. The CDR3 totals 14 residues. The CDR3 here is CASSNWRLEDEQYF. CDR3 sequence (DNA): TGTGCCAGCAGCAATTGGAGACTCGAGGACGAGCAGTACTTC.

The gene calls are TRBV28 and TRBJ2-1; possible D gene TRBD2, 5 bases. Between the trimmed V and J ends, which lost 6 bases and 4 bases, there was a span of 13 bases. The CDR3 has 14 residues. Germline CDR1 MDHEN, CDR2 SYDVKM. CDR3 nucleotide sequence: TGTGCCAGCAGCCCCCGGGGAGAATACAATGAGCAGTTCTTC. It translates to CASSPRGEYNEQFF.

The rearrangement joins TRBV5-8 to TRBJ1-5, with D unresolved. Between the trimmed V and J ends, which lost 0 bases and 0 bases, there was a span of 7 bases. CDR3 length equals 15 residues. Germline-derived CDR1 and CDR2 are SGHTS and YDEGEE. The CDR3 bases are TGTGCCAGCAGCTTGGGGCCTTATAGCAATCAGCCCCAGCATTTT. Encoded protein: CASSLGPYSNQPQHF.

This clone was recorded once. The V and J genes are TRBV7-9 and TRBJ1-1; D gene ambiguous. Trimming cost V 1 base and J 11 bases, with 11 bases left between them. Germline-derived CDR1 and CDR2 are SEHNR and FQNEAQ (reference sequence). The length of the CDR3 is 12 residues. CDR3 sequence: CASSLEKSAAFF. The CDR3 DNA is TGTGCCAGCAGCTTAGAGAAGTCAGCGGCTTTCTTT. Combining the CDR3 with reference TRBV7-9 and TRBJ1-1 gives the whole variable domain DTGVSQNPRHKITKRGQNVTFRCDPISEHNRLYWYRQTLGQGPEFLTYFQNEAQLEKSRLLSDRFSAERPKGSFSTLEIQRTEQGDSAMYLCASSLEKSAAFFGQGTRLTVV.

In its sample, this clone was seen once. In nucleotides, the CDR3 is TGCGCCAGCAGCCAAGATGGGCAGGGGTGGGAAAAACTGTTTTTT. It codes for CASSQDGQGWEKLFF. The chain joins TRBV4-1 to TRBJ1-4; weak D call: TRBD1 (6 bases). Trimming removed 0 bases from V and 8 bases from J, with 13 bases in between. CDR1 and CDR2 (germline): MGHRA, YSYEKL. CDR3 length: 15 amino acids.

V gene TRBV28 combines with J gene TRBJ1-2, with 7 positions matching TRBD1. CDR1 is MDHEN and CDR2 is SYDVKM in the germline V gene. The CDR3 is made up of 15 amino acids. V was clipped by 2 bases and J by 4 bases; unmatched bases: 7. The CDR3 sequence is CASSLRWGQFYGYTF. CDR3 nucleotide sequence: TGTGCCAGCAGTTTAAGGTGGGGACAGTTCTATGGCTACACCTTC.

This clone was observed a few times. J is TRBJ2-3 and V is TRBV19; the D gene is possibly TRBD1 (6 bases). The length of the CDR3 is 15 residues. Germline CDR1 is LNHDA and CDR2 is SQIVND (reference sequence). V was shortened by 10 bases and J by 2 bases, with 19 bases between the two germline ends. CDR3 nucleotide sequence: TGTGCCACTTCTAATACAGGGTTCCTCACAGATACGCAGTATTTT. This encodes CATSNTGFLTDTQYF.

This clone was found a few times. The chain has TRBV19 and TRBJ2-3; 12 nucleotides line up with TRBD2. Germline V gene lookup returns CDR1 LNHDA and CDR2 SQIVND (reference sequence). This CDR3 region has 16 residues. V shed 4 bases and J 2 bases; nucleotides not matched to a gene: 4. The CDR3 DNA reads TGTGCCAGTAGTACTCCTAGCGGGAGGGCCACAGATACGCAGTATTTT. This codes for CASSTPSGRATDTQYF.